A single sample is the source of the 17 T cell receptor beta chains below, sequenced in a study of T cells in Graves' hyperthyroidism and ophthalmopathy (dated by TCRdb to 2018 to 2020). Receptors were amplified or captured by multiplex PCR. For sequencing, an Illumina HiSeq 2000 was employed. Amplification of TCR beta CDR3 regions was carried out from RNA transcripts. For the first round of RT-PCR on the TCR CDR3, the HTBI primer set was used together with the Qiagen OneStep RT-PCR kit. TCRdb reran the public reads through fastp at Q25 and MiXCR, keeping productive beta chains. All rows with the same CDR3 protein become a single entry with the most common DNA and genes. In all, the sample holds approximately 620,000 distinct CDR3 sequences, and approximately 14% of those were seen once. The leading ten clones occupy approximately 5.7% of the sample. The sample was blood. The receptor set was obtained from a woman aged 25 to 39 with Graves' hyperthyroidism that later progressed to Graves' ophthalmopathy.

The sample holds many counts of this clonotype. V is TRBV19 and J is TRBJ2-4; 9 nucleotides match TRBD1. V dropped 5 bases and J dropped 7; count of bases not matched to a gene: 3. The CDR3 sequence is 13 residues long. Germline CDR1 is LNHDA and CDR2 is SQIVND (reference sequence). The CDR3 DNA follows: TGTGCCAGTAGTCCCGACAGGGGGAACATTCAGTACTTC. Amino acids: CASSPDRGNIQYF.

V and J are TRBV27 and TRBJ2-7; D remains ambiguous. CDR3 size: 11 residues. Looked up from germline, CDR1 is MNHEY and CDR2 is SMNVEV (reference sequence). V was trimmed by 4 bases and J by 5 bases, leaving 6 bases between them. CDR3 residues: CASSSRHEQYF. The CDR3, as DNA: TGTGCCAGCAGTTCAAGGCACGAGCAGTACTTC.

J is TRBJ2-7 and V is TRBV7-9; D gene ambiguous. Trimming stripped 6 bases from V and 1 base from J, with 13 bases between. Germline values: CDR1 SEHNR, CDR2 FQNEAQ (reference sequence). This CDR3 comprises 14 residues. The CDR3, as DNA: TGTGCCAGCAGTCTTACAATGGGATCCTACGAGCAGTACTTC. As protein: CASSLTMGSYEQYF.

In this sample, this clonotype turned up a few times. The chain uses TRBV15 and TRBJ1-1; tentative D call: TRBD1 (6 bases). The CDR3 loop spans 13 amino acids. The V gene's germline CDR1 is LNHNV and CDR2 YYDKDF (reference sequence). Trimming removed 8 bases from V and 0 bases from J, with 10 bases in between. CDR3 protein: CATAGALNTEAFF. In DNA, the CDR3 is TGTGCCACCGCAGGGGCGCTGAACACTGAAGCTTTCTTT.

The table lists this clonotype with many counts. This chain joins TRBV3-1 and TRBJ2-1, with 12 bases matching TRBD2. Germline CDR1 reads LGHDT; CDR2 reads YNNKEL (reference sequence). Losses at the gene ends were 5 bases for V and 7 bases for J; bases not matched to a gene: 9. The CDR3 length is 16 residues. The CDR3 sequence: CASSILLAGGGNEQFF. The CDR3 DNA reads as TGTGCCAGCAGCATCCTTCTAGCGGGAGGGGGGAATGAGCAGTTCTTC.

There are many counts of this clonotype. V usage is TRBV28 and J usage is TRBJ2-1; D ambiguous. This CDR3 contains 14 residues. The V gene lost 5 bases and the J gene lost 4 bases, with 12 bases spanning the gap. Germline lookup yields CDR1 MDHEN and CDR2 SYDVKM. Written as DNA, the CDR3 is TGTGCCAGCAGTCGGACCGGTCTGTACAATGAGCAGTTCTTC. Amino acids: CASSRTGLYNEQFF.

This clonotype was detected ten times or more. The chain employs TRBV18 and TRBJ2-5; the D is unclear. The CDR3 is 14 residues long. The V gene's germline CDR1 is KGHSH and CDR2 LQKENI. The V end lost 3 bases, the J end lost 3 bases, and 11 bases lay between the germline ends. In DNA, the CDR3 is TGTGCCAGCTCACCCCTAGACTCTGAAGAGACCCAGTACTTC. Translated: CASSPLDSEETQYF.

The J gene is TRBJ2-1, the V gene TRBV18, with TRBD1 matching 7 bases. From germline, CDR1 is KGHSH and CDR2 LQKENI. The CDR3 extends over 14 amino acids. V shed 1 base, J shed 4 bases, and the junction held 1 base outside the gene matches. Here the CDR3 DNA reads TGTGCCAGCTCACCACGGGACAGATACAATGAGCAGTTCTTC. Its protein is CASSPRDRYNEQFF.

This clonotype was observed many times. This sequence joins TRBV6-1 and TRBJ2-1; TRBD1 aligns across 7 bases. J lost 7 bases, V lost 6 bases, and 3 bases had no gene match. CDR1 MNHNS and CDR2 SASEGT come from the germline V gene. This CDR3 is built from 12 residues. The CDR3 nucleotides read TGTGCCAGCAGCACAGGGGAGAATGAGCAGTTCTTC. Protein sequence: CASSTGENEQFF.

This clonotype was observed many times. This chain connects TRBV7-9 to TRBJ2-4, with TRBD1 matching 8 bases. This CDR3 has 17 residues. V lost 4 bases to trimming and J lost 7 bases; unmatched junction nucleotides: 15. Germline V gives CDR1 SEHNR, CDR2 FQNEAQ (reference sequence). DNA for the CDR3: TGTGCCAGCAGCTCTCCAATCCCCTTGGACAGGGTGAACATTCAGTACTTC. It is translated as CASSSPIPLDRVNIQYF. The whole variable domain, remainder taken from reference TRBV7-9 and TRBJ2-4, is DTGVSQNPRHKITKRGQNVTFRCDPISEHNRLYWYRQTLGQGPEFLTYFQNEAQLEKSRLLSDRFSAERPKGSFSTLEIQRTEQGDSAMYLCASSSPIPLDRVNIQYFGAGTRLSVL.

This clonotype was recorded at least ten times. The CDR3 sequence is CASSLDEQGRYEQYF. CDR3 coding DNA: TGTGCCAGCAGTTTAGATGAACAGGGGAGGTACGAGCAGTACTTC. The rearrangement joins TRBV27 to TRBJ2-7, with D perhaps TRBD1 (7 bases). The germline V gene encodes CDR1 MNHEY and CDR2 SMNVEV (reference sequence). The CDR3 covers 15 residues. Trimming left V 2 bases short and J 4 bases short, with 15 bases between.

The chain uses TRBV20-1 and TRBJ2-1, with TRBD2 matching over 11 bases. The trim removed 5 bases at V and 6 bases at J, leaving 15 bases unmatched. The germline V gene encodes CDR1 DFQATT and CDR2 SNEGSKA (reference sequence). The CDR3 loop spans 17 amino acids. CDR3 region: CSASTHGPSGRTNEQFF. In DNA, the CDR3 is TGCAGTGCTTCCACCCACGGCCCTAGCGGGAGGACCAATGAGCAGTTCTTC.

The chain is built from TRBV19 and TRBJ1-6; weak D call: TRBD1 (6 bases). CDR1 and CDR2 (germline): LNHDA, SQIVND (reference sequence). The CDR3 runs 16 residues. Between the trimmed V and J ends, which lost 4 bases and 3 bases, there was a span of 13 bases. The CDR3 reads CASSRTGAIYNSPLHF. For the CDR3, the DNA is TGTGCCAGTAGTAGGACGGGGGCGATCTATAATTCACCCCTCCACTTT.

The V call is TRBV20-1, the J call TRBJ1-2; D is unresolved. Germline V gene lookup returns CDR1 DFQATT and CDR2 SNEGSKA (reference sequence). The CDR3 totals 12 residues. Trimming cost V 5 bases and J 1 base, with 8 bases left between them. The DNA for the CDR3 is TGCAGTGCTGAAGACATTAACTATGGCTACACCTTC. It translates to CSAEDINYGYTF.

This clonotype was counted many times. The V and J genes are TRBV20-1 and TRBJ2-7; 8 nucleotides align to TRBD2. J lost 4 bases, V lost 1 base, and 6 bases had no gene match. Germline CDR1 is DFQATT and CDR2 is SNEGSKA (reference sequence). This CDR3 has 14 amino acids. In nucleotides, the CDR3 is TGCAGTGCTAGAGGTCCGGGAGGGCCGTACGAGCAGTACTTC. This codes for CSARGPGGPYEQYF.

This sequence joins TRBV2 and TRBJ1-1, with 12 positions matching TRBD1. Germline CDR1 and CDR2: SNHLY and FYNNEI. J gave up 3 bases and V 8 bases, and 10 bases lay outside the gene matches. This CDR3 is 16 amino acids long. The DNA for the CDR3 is TGTGCCAGCCGTACGGGACAGGGGGCATGGGACACTGAAGCTTTCTTT. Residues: CASRTGQGAWDTEAFF.

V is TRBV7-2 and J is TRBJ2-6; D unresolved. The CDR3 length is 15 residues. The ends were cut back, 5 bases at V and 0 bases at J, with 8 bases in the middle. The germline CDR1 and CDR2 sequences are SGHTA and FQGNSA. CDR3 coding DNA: TGTGCCAGCAGCCCTCTAATCTCTGGGGCCAACGTCCTGACTTTC. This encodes CASSPLISGANVLTF.